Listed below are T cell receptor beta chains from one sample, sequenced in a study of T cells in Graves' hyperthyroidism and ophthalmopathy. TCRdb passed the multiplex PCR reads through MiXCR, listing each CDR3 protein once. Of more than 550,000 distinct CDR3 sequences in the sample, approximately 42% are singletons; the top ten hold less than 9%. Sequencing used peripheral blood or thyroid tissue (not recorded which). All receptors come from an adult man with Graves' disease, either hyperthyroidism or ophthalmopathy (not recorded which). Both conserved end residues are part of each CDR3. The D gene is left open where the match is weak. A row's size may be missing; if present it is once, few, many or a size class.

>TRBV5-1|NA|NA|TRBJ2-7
TGCGCCAGCAGGGCATACCAGGCCGCCTACGAGCAGTACTTC
CASRAYQAAYEQYF
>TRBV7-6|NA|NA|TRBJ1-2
TGTGCCAGCGCTAGACAGGCTGGGAACTATGGCTACACCTTC
CASARQAGNYGYTF
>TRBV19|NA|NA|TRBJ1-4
TGTGCCAGTAGTATAAGCGGGGCAACTAATGAAAAACTGTTTTTT
CASSISGATNEKLFF
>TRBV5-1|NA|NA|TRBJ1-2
TGCGCCAGCAGCTCTCGGACGGATACAAACTATGGCTACACCTTC
CASSSRTDTNYGYTF
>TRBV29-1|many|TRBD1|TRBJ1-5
TGCAGCGTGGTGACAGGGGGTGGCAATCAGCCCCAGCATTTT
CSVVTGGGNQPQHF
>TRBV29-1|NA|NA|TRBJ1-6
TGCAACGCAGGGCAGGGATCACCCCTCCACTTT
CNAGQGSPLHF
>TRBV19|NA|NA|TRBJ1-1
TGTGCCAGTAGGGCGGACAGAGAAGCTTTCTTT
CASRADREAFF
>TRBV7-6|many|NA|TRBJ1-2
TGTGCCAGCAGCTCCGGACATCCCCTTGATGGCTACACCTTC
CASSSGHPLDGYTF
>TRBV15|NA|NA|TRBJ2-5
TGTGCCAGTAACTACCAGGGCCCCTCGGGGGAGACCCAGTACTTC
CASNYQGPSGETQYF
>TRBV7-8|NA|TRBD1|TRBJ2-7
TGTGCCAGCAGCCCCAGGGGGCGAGGAGGCTACGAGCAGTACTTC
CASSPRGRGGYEQYF
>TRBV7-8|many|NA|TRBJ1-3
TGTGCCAGCAGCCTCGGACTGAATGGAAACACCATATATTTT
CASSLGLNGNTIYF
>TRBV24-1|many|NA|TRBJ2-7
TGTGCCACCAGTGATAGCGGAACCTACGAGCAGTACTTC
CATSDSGTYEQYF
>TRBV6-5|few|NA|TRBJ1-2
TGTGCCAGCAGTTTGGACAGCGAACTTTATGGCTACACCTTC
CASSLDSELYGYTF
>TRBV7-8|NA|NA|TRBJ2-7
TGTGCCAGTAGTTCGTGGGACAAATACGAGCAGTACTTC
CASSSWDKYEQYF
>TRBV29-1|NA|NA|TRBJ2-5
TGCAGCGTTGGGGGTGGCAGGGGCAGACTTACCCAAGAGACCCAGTACTTC
CSVGGGRGRLTQETQYF
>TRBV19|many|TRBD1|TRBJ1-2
TGTGCCAGTAGTATAGGTACAGGGGAGAGTGGCTACACCTTC
CASSIGTGESGYTF
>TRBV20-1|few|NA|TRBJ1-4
TGCAGTGCTAGACCCTCCCCAGCGGCTAATGAAAAACTGTTTTTT
CSARPSPAANEKLFF
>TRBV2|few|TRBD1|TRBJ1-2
TGTGCCAGCAGTCCCTTGACAGGGAACTATGGCTACACCTTC
CASSPLTGNYGYTF
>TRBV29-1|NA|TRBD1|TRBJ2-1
TGCAGCGGTAAGACAGGGCCGACGGAGCAGTTCTTC
CSGKTGPTEQFF
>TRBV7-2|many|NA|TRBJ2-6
TGTGCCAGCAGCTTAGGGAGTAGGGGAGCAGGGGCCAACGTCCTGACTTTC
CASSLGSRGAGANVLTF
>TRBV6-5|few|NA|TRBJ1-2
TGTGCCAGCAGTTACTCGTCTTTCGGACAGCGTGCATCGGGTGGCTACACCTTC
CASSYSSFGQRASGGYTF
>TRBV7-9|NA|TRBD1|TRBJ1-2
TGTGCCAGCAGCTGGGCCGGGGGGACAGGGGGCTATGGCTACACCTTC
CASSWAGGTGGYGYTF
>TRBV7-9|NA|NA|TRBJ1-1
TGTGCCAGCAGCCCCCCCGGGGGGCTGTCTGAAGCTTTCTTT
CASSPPGGLSEAFF
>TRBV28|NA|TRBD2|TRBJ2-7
TGTGCCAGTTCTAGCGGGAGGGTCGGCGAGCAGTACTTC
CASSSGRVGEQYF
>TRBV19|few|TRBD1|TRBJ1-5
TGTGCCAGTAGTTTCGGGGACAGGGTGTGGCAGCCCCAGCATTTT
CASSFGDRVWQPQHF
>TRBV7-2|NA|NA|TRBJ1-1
TGTGCCAGCAGCTCAGACGGGGAAAACCCTGAAGCTTTCTTT
CASSSDGENPEAFF
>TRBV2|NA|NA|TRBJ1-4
TGTGCCAGCAGGACGGACATAAATGAAAAACTGTTTTTT
CASRTDINEKLFF
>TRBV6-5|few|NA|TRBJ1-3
TGTGCCAGCAGTTACTCGACAGGCAGACAAGGAAACACCATATATTTT
CASSYSTGRQGNTIYF
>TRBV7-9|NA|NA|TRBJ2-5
TGTGCCAGCAGCCATCTAGGGAGCCAAGAGACCCAGTACTTC
CASSHLGSQETQYF
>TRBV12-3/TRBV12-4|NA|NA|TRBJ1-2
TGTGCCAGCGCCAGGACGTCCGGCTACACCTTC
CASARTSGYTF
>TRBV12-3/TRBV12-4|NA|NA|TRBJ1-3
TGTGCCAGCAGTTTCGGCCAGGGAGACACCATATATTTT
CASSFGQGDTIYF
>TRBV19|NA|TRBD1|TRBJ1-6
TGTGCCAGTAGTCAGGACAGGGTGAGTTCACCCCTCCACTTT
CASSQDRVSSPLHF
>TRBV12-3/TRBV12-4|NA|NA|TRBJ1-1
TGTGCCAGCAGTTTGCCTCAACTCACTGAAGCTTTCTTT
CASSLPQLTEAFF
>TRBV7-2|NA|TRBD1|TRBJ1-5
TGTGGCAGCAGCTCGGACAGGGAGCCCCAGCATTTT
CGSSSDREPQHF
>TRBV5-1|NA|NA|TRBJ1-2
TGCGCCAGCCAGGATGAGGGCAGCGGGGGAGGTTATGGCTACACCTTC
CASQDEGSGGGYGYTF
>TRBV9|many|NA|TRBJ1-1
TGTGCCAGCAGCGTGGGGGACCTGAACACTGAAGCTTTCTTT
CASSVGDLNTEAFF
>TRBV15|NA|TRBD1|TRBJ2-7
TGTGCCACCAGGTTACGCGGGACAGGGTACTACGAGCAGTACTTC
CATRLRGTGYYEQYF
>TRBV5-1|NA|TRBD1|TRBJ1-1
TGCGCCAGCAGCTTGGCGGGACAGGGCGAGAGCACTGAAGCTTTCTTT
CASSLAGQGESTEAFF
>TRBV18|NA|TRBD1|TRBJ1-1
TGTGCCAGCTCCAAGGGACAGGGAGACACTGAAGCTTTCTTT
CASSKGQGDTEAFF
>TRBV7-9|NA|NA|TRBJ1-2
TGTGCCTGGACGGAACAGGGAGATGGCTACACCTTC
CAWTEQGDGYTF
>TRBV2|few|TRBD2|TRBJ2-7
TGTGCCAGCAGTGGCTTTCTAGCGGGAGTCTACGAGCAGTACTTC
CASSGFLAGVYEQYF
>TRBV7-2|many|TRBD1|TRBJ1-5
TGTGCTACAGGGGAGGAGGGCAATCAGCCCCAGCATTTT
CATGEEGNQPQHF
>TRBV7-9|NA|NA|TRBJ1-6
TGTGCCAGCAGTCTCGAGGGCAGGGATAATTCACCCCTCCACTTT
CASSLEGRDNSPLHF
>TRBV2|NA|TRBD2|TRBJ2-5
TGTGCCAGCAGCCAAGTAGCGGGGGCCCAGTACTTC
CASSQVAGAQYF
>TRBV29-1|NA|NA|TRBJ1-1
TGCAGCAGAGATCAGGGAGGGACTGAAGCTTTCTTT
CSRDQGGTEAFF